Listed here are 23 T cell receptor beta chains from one sample, sequenced in a study of memory B cells and T cells in multiple sclerosis (dated by TCRdb to the late 2010s). Libraries were built with the immunoSEQ multiplex PCR assay. TCRdb provides this immuneACCESS table in a form limited to in-frame rearrangements. Some clones are lacking; in checked studies, under half of them reflect an unresolved V gene, and why the rest are absent is not known. The sample includes approximately 500 clones, with 65% to 85% observed a single time. Approximately 9% of the sample lies in the top ten. The sequenced material came from brain tissue. The receptors stem from a human donor with multiple sclerosis.

The chain has TRBV5-6 and TRBJ1-2, with a tentative D call TRBD1 (5 bases). This CDR3 comprises 14 residues. Trimming pared 7 bases from V and 6 bases from J, leaving 19 bases between. Germline loops: CDR1 SGHDT, CDR2 YYEEEE. The CDR3 region has the DNA TGTGCCAGCTCTCCCCCTCTCAGGGTAGATGGCTACACCTTC. Protein product: CASSPPLRVDGYTF.

The chain employs TRBV5-1 and TRBJ2-7, with D tentatively TRBD2 (6 bases). CDR1 is SGHRS and CDR2 is YFSETQ in the germline V gene. V lost 3 bases to trimming and J lost 3 bases, with 10 bases between them. This CDR3 comprises 13 residues. The CDR3 loop is CASSSTGDYEQYF. Here the CDR3 DNA reads TGCGCCAGCAGCTCCACGGGAGACTACGAGCAGTACTTC.

For the CDR3, the DNA is TGTGCCAGCCCGACAGGGAGTTGGGGGCTCTCTGGAAACACCATATATTTT. Translation: CASPTGSWGLSGNTIYF. This chain uses TRBV6-7 with TRBJ1-3; 7 nucleotides agree with TRBD1. TRBV6-7 is placed among ORFs of uncertain function. This CDR3 comprises 17 residues. V lost 8 bases to trimming and J lost 0 bases; unmatched junction nucleotides: 13.

The chain carries TRBV7-3 and TRBJ2-3; the D gene is possibly TRBD2 (7 bases). Germline V lookup: CDR1 SGHTA, CDR2 FQGTGA. The V and J ends lost 5 bases and 5 bases respectively, with 17 bases between them. There are 15 residues in the CDR3. The CDR3 DNA reads as TGTGCCAGCAGCCCTGTGGGGGGGGCCGAAGATACGCAGTATTTT. It codes for CASSPVGGAEDTQYF.

The J gene is TRBJ1-1, the V gene TRBV7-9, with a tentative D call TRBD1 (5 bases). With 1 base removed from V and 4 bases from J, the gap between germline ends came to 16 bases. This CDR3 spans 16 amino acids. Germline V gene data show CDR1 as SEHNR and CDR2 as FQNEAQ (reference sequence). The CDR3 sequence: CASSLVRWGGGTEAFF. CDR3 bases: TGTGCCAGCAGCTTAGTCCGGTGGGGCGGGGGCACTGAAGCTTTCTTT.

This clone turned up a few times. CDR3 protein: CASSPLEGQADTGELFF. DNA for the CDR3: TGTGCCAGCAGCCCGCTGGAGGGACAGGCGGACACCGGGGAGCTGTTTTTT. V is TRBV7-8 and J is TRBJ2-2, with 8 bases lining up with TRBD1. V dropped 5 bases and J dropped 3; count of bases not matched to a gene: 11. The germline CDR1 and CDR2 sequences are SGHVS and FQNEAQ. The length of the CDR3 is 17 residues.

The chain couples TRBV2 to TRBJ1-1, with 8 bases aligning to TRBD1. Germline trimming cut 8 bases from V and 1 base from J; bases unmatched to any gene: 9. There are 15 residues in the CDR3. Germline lookup yields CDR1 SNHLY and CDR2 FYNNEI. The CDR3 protein is CASSPPGQANTEAFF. The CDR3 DNA is TGTGCCAGCTCCCCCCCGGGACAGGCGAACACTGAAGCTTTCTTT. Full variable domain (rest looked up from reference TRBV2 and TRBJ1-1): EPEVTQTPSHQVTQMGQEVILRCVPISNHLYFYWYRQILGQKVEFLVSFYNNEISEKSEIFDDQFSVERPDGSNFTLKIRSTKLEDSAMYFCASSPPGQANTEAFFGQGTRLTVV.

The V call is TRBV5-1, the J call TRBJ2-5; 9 nucleotides align to TRBD1. Looked up from germline, CDR1 is SGHRS and CDR2 is YFSETQ. The ends lost 0 bases at V and 4 bases at J; junction bases unmatched: 4. The CDR3 loop spans 15 amino acids. The CDR3 nucleotides read TGCGCCAGCAGCTTGGACAGGGGGCAGGGAGAGACCCAGTACTTC. Its protein is CASSLDRGQGETQYF.

The chain uses TRBV28 and TRBJ1-4; D call uncertain. The CDR3 spans 13 residues. V dropped 7 bases and J dropped 0 bases, with 6 bases sitting between them. Germline CDR1 MDHEN, CDR2 SYDVKM. Written as DNA, the CDR3 is TGTGCCAGCATTGACACAACTAATGAAAAACTGTTTTTT. It translates to CASIDTTNEKLFF.

The V gene is TRBV7-8, the J gene TRBJ2-1; TRBD2 aligns across 8 bases. Per the germline V gene, CDR1 is SGHVS and CDR2 is FQNEAQ. V lost 1 base to trimming and J lost 6 bases; unmatched junction nucleotides: 5. This CDR3 spans 15 amino acids. The CDR3 region is CASSLGVSGANEQFF. CDR3 sequence (DNA): TGTGCCAGCAGCTTAGGTGTTAGCGGGGCCAATGAGCAGTTCTTC. The whole variable domain, filled in from reference TRBV7-8 and TRBJ2-1, reads GAGVSQSPRYKVAKRGQDVALRCDPISGHVSLFWYQQALGQGPEFLTYFQNEAQLDKSGLPSDRFFAERPEGSVSTLKIQRTQQEDSAVYLCASSLGVSGANEQFFGPGTRLTVL.

CDR3 coding DNA: TGTGCCAGCAGACTCCGGGATCCAGAAACTGCTGAAGCTTTCTTT. Translated, it gives CASRLRDPETAEAFF. This rearrangement joins TRBV28 to TRBJ1-1; D is ambiguous. The CDR3 length is 15 residues. Germline assignment: CDR1 MDHEN and CDR2 SYDVKM. V was cut by 6 bases and J by 6 bases, with 20 bases left in between.

The V and J genes are TRBV18 and TRBJ1-4; D might be TRBD1 (5 bases). This CDR3 has 14 amino acids. V gave up 3 bases and J gave up 7 bases, with 12 bases separating them. The germline CDR1 and CDR2 sequences are KGHSH and LQKENI. The CDR3 sequence: CASSPRRDAEKLFF. The CDR3 region has the DNA TGTGCCAGCTCACCCAGGAGGGACGCTGAAAAACTGTTTTTT.

The rearrangement uses TRBV2 and TRBJ1-1; D unresolved. V was pared by 8 bases and J by 5 bases, with 12 bases between. The CDR3 totals 12 residues. Germline CDR1 SNHLY, CDR2 FYNNEI. CDR3 region: CASWVGRTEAFF. CDR3 bases: TGTGCCAGCTGGGTGGGGAGGACTGAAGCTTTCTTT.

The chain combines TRBV7-7 with TRBJ2-5, with 7 bases that match TRBD1. After removal of 5 bases from V and 4 bases from J, the junction contained 4 bases not matched to a gene. There are 13 residues in the CDR3. The germline gives CDR1 SSHAT, CDR2 FNYEAQ (reference sequence). The CDR3 coding sequence is TGTGCCAGCAGCCTACAGGGGTCAGAGACCCAGTACTTC. It specifies CASSLQGSETQYF.

This chain links TRBV5-1 with TRBJ1-3, with 9 bases aligning to TRBD1. The CDR3 covers 16 residues. In germline, CDR1 is SGHRS, CDR2 YFSETQ. J gave up 0 bases and V 2 bases, and 3 bases lay outside the gene matches. The DNA of the CDR3 is TGCGCCAGCAGCTTACCGGGACAGGGCTCTGGAAACACCATATATTTT. Translated, it gives CASSLPGQGSGNTIYF.

V is TRBV4-1 and J is TRBJ2-1, with D possibly matching TRBD2 (7 bases). From germline, CDR1 is MGHRA and CDR2 YSYEKL. V was trimmed by 4 bases and J by 5 bases, leaving 12 bases between them. The CDR3 length is 14 residues. The CDR3 coding sequence is TGCGCCAGCAGCCCAAGCGGGGACAACAATGAGCAGTTCTTC. Protein product: CASSPSGDNNEQFF.

This sequence joins TRBV18 and TRBJ2-1; 7 bases map to TRBD1. Trimming cost V 3 bases and J 8 bases; bases outside gene matches: 7. Germline V gene lookup returns CDR1 KGHSH and CDR2 LQKENI. The length of the CDR3 is 14 residues. The chain's CDR3 is CASSPVGRGYEQFF. DNA for the CDR3: TGTGCCAGCTCACCGGTCGGCAGGGGGTATGAGCAGTTCTTC.

V gene TRBV4-1 combines with J gene TRBJ2-3; weak D call: TRBD2 (6 bases). V was shortened by 5 bases and J by 2 bases, with 11 bases between the two germline ends. The CDR3 has 14 residues. CDR1 and CDR2 from the germline V gene are MGHRA and YSYEKL. CDR3 loop: CASSGPGDTDTQYF. In nucleotides, the CDR3 is TGCGCCAGCAGCGGTCCGGGGGACACAGATACGCAGTATTTT.

As for this clone: At one end the junction does not follow the germline gene, possibly because of a read error. V and J are TRBV30 and TRBJ2-5, with 7 bases matching TRBD2. This CDR3 has 15 amino acids. From germline, CDR1 is GTSNPN and CDR2 SVGIG (reference sequence). The CDR3 region has the DNA TGTGCCTGGCGTGTACCGGGACTACTAACAGAGACCCAGTACTTC. It specifies CAWRVPGLLTETQYF. The complete variable domain, with remaining parts taken from reference TRBV30 and TRBJ2-5, reads SQTIHQWPATLVQPVGSPLSLECTVEGTSNPNLYWYRQAAGRGLQLLFYSVGIGQISSEVPQNLSASRPQDRQFILSSKKLLLSDSGFYLCAWRVPGLLTETQYFGPGTRLLVL.

The chain joins TRBV6-5 to TRBJ1-2; no reliable D call. CDR3 length equals 15 residues. V gave up 5 bases and J gave up 3 bases, with 16 bases separating them. The germline CDR1 and CDR2 sequences are MNHEY and SVGAGI. The CDR3 reads CASSPQVGGYYGYTF. The CDR3, as DNA: TGTGCCAGCAGTCCCCAAGTAGGAGGCTACTATGGCTACACCTTC.

The V and J genes are TRBV10-3 and TRBJ1-1, with D maybe TRBD1 (6 bases). The CDR3 extends over 14 amino acids. V lost 8 bases to trimming and J lost 1 base, with 14 bases between them. CDR1 ENHRY and CDR2 SYGVKD come from the germline V gene. The CDR3 DNA is TGTGCCATCGGGGATGGGGGACAGAACACTGAAGCTTTCTTT. Translating gives CAIGDGGQNTEAFF.

V is TRBV20-1 and J is TRBJ2-1; the D gene is possibly TRBD2 (5 bases). This CDR3 spans 10 amino acids. The V and J ends lost 5 bases and 7 bases respectively, with 6 bases between them. The germline V gene encodes CDR1 DFQATT and CDR2 SNEGSKA (reference sequence). The CDR3 sequence: CSAPGNEQFF. In DNA form, the CDR3 reads TGCAGTGCTCCGGGGAATGAGCAGTTCTTC.

The chain has TRBV6-4 and TRBJ2-3; weak D call: TRBD1 (6 bases). The CDR3 has 14 amino acids. V was pared by 6 bases and J by 5 bases, with 15 bases between. CDR1 is MRHNA and CDR2 is SNTAGT in the germline V gene. CDR3 sequence reads: CASRISFRGDTQYF. The CDR3 DNA reads as TGTGCCAGCAGGATTTCTTTCAGGGGAGATACGCAGTATTTT.